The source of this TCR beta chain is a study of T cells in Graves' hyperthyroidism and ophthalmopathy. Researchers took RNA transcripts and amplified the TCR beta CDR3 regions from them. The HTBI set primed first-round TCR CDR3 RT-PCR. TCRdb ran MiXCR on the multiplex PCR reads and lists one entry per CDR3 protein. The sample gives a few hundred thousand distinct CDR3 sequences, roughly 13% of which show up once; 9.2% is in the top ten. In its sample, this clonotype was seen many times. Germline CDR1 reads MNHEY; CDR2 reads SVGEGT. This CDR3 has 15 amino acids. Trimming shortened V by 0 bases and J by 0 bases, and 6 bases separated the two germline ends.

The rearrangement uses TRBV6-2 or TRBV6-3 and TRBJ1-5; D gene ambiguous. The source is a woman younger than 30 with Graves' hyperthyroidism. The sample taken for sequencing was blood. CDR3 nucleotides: TGTGCCAGCAGTTACTCGCGGGATAGCAATCAGCCCCAGCATTTT. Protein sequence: CASSYSRDSNQPQHF.